This TCR beta chain emerged from a study of identical twins. The study's findings and limits: Researchers reported excess low generation probability among twin-shared out-of-frame alpha sequences. Memory repertoires lacked the insertion deficit that abundant cord blood beta clonotypes showed.

This clonotype was counted ten times or more. What it binds is unknown. The germline V and J ends were trimmed by 3 bases and 3 bases, with 8 bases remaining between them. The CDR3 sequence is 14 residues long. In TCRdb, the 5' RACE reads were re-called with MiXCR into one record per CDR3 protein. Of approximately 700,000 distinct CDR3 sequences listed, roughly 6% are singletons. The sample taken for sequencing was naive T cells sorted from blood. This TCR was recovered from a man aged 18 to 29 in good health. The chain has TRBV12-3 or TRBV12-4 and TRBJ2-2; D unclear. CDR3 sequence (DNA): TGTGCCAGCAGTTTGGGGTCTGACACCGGGGAGCTGTTTTTT. Amino acids: CASSLGSDTGELFF.